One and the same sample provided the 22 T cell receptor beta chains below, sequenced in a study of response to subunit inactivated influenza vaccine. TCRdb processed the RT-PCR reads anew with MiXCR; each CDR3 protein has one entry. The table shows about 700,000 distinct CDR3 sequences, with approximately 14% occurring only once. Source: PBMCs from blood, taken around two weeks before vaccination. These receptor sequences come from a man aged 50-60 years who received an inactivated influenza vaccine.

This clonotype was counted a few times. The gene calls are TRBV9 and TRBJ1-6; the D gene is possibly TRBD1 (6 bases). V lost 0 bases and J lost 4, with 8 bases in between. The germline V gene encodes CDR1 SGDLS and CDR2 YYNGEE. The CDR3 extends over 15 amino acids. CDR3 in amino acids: CASSVEQGYNSPLHF. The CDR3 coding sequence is TGTGCCAGCAGCGTAGAACAGGGATATAATTCACCCCTCCACTTT.

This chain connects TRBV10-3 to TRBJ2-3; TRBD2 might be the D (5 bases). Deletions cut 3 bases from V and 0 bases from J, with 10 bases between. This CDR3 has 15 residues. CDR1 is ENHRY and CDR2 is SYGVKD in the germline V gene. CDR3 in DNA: TGTGCCATCAGTGACGGGGTGTCTAGCACAGATACGCAGTATTTT. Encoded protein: CAISDGVSSTDTQYF.

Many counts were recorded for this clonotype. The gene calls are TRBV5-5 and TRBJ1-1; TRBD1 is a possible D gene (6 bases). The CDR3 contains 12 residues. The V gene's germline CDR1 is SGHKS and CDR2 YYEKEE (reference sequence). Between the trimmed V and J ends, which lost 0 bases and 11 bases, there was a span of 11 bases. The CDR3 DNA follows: TGTGCCAGCAGCTTGGAGACAGGCGGTGCTTTCTTT. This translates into CASSLETGGAFF. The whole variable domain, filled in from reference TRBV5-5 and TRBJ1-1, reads DAGVTQSPTHLIKTRGQQVTLRCSPISGHKSVSWYQQVLGQGPQFIFQYYEKEERGRGNFPDRFSARQFPNYSSELNVNALLLGDSALYLCASSLETGGAFFGQGTRLTVV.

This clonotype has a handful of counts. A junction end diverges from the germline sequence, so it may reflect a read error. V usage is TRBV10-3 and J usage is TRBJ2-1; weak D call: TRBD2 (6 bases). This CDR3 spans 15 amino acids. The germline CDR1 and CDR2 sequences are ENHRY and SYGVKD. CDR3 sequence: CAISGGRDSHNEQFF. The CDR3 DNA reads TGTGCCATCAGTGGTGGCCGGGACTCCCACAATGAGCAGTTCTTC.

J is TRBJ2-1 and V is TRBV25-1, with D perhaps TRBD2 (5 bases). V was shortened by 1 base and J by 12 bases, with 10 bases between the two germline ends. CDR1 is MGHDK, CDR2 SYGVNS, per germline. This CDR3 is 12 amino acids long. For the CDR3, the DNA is TGTGCCAGCAGTGAATTGAGGACTCGGCAGTTCTTC. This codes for CASSELRTRQFF.

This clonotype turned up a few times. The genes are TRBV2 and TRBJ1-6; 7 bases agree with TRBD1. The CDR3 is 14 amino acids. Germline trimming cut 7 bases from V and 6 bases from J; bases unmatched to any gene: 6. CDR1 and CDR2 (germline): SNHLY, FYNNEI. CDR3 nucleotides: TGTGCCAGCAAGCTGGGACAGAGTAATTCACCCCTCCACTTT. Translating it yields CASKLGQSNSPLHF.

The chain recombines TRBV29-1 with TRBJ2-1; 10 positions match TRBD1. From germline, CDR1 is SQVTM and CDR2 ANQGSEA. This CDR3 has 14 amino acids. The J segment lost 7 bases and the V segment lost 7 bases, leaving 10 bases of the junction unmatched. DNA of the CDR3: TGCAGCGCGGCTCTTAGGACAGGGGGGAATGAGCAGTTCTTC. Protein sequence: CSAALRTGGNEQFF.

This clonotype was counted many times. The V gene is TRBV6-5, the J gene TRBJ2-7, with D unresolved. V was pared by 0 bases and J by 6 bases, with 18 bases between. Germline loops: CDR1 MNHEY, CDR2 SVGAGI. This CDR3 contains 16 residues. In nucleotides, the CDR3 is TGTGCCAGCAGTTACTCGCTCCAGGCAGGTACTGGCGAGCAGTACTTC. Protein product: CASSYSLQAGTGEQYF.

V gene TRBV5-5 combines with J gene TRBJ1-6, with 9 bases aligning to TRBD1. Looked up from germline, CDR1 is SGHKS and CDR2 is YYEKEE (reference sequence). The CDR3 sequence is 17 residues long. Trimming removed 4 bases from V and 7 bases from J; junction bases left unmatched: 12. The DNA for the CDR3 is TGTGCCAGCAGCACACAGTACAGGGGGCCTGGGAATTCACCCCTCCACTTT. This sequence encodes CASSTQYRGPGNSPLHF.

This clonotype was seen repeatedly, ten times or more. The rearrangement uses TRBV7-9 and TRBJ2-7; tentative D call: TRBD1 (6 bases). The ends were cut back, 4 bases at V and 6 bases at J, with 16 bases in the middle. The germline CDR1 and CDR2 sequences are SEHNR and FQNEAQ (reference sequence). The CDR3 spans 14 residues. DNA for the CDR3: TGTGCCAGCAGCTCCTTTACAGGGATCGGCGAGCAGTACTTC. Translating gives CASSSFTGIGEQYF.

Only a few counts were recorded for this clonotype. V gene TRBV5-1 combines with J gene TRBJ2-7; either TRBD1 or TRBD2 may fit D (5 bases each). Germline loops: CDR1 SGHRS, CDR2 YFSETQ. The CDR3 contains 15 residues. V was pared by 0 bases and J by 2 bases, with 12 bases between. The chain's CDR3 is CASSLGGFETYEQYF. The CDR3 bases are TGCGCCAGCAGCTTGGGGGGGTTCGAGACCTACGAGCAGTACTTC.

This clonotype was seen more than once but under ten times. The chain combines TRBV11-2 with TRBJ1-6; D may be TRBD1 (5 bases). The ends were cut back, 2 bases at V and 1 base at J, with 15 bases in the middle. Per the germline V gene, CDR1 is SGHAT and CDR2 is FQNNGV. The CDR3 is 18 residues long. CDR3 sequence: CASSLRGTGGSYNSPLHF. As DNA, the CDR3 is TGTGCCAGCAGCTTAAGGGGCACCGGGGGGTCCTATAATTCACCCCTCCACTTT.

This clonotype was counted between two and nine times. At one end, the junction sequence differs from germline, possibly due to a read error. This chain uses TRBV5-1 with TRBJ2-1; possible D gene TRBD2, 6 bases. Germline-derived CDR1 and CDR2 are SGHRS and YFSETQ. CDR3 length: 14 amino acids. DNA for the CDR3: TGCGCCAGCAGCTTGCGGGACTCCAACAATGAGCAGTTCTTC. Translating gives CASSLRDSNNEQFF.

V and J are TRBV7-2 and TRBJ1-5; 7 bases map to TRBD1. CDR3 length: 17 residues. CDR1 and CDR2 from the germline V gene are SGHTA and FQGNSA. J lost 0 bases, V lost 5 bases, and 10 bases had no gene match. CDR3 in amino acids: CASSRRQGSVSNQPQHF. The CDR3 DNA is TGTGCCAGCAGCCGTAGACAGGGAAGTGTTAGCAATCAGCCCCAGCATTTT.

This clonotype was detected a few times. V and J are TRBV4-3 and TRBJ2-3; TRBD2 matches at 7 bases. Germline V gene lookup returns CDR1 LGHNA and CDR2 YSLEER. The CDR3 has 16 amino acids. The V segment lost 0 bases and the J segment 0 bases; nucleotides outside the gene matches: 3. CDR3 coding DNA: TGCGCCAGCAGCCAAGAATGGCGGGGGAGCACAGATACGCAGTATTTT. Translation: CASSQEWRGSTDTQYF.

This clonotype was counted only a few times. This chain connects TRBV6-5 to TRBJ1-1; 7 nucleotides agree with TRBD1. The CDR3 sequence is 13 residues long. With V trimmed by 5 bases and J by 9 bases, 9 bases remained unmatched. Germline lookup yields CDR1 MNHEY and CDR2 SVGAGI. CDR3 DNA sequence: TGTGCCAGCAGTCTCGACAGGGCTCGAAAAGCTTTCTTT. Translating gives CASSLDRARKAFF.

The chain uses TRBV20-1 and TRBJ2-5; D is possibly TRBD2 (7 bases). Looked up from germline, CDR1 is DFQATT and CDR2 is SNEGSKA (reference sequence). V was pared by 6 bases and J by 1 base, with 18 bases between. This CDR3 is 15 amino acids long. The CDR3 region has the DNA TGCAGTGCCCCTGGGGGAGGGGGTTCCCAAGAGACCCAGTACTTC. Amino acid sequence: CSAPGGGGSQETQYF.

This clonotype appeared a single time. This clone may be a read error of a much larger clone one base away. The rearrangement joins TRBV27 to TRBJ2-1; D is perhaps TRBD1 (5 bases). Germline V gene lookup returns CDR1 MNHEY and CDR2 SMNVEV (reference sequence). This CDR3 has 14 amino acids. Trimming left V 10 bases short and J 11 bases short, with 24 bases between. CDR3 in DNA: TGTGCCACTTCACCAGGTTTCGCCCCAGGGAAGCAGTTCTTC. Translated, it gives CATSPGFAPGKQFF.

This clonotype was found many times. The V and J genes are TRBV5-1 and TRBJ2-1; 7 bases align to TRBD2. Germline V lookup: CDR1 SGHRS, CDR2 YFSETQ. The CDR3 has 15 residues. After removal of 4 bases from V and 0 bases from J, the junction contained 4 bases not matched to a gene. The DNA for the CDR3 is TGCGCCAGCAGCCCAATAGCGGGCTCCTACAATGAGCAGTTCTTC. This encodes CASSPIAGSYNEQFF.

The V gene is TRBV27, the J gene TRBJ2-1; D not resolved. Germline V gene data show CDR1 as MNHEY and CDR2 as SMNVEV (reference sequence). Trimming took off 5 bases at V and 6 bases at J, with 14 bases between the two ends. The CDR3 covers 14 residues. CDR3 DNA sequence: TGTGCCAGCAGTCCCCCGGGCTCGGGCAATGAGCAGTTCTTC. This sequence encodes CASSPPGSGNEQFF.

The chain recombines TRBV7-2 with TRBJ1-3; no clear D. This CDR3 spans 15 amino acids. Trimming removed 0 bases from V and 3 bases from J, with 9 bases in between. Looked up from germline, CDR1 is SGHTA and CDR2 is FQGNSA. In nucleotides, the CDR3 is TGTGCCAGCAGCTTAGCCCCTGACCTTGGAAACACCATATATTTT. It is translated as CASSLAPDLGNTIYF.

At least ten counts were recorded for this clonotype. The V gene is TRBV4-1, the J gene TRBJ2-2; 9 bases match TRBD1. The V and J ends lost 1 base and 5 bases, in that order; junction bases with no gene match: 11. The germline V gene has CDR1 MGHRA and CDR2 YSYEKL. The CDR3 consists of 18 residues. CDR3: CASSQGIGRTGATGELFF. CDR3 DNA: TGCGCCAGCAGCCAAGGGATAGGGAGGACAGGGGCGACCGGGGAGCTGTTTTTT.